The rows below give T cell receptor beta chains drawn from one sample of a study of CD8 T cells in ankylosing spondylitis. TCRdb re-analysed the 5' RACE reads in MiXCR, keeping a single row per CDR3 protein. Counted here are about 130,000 distinct CDR3 sequences, roughly 18% occurring once; the ten biggest clones make up roughly 30%. The sample taken for sequencing was blood, either unsorted or a sorted T cell fraction (not recorded which). The receptors here all came from a male donor with ankylosing spondylitis. Each CDR3 is given with its conserved first and last residue. The D gene is left open where the match is weak. Clone sizes are given selectively: once, few, many, or a class where the clone is expanded.

TRBJ2-3 | TRBV11-2 | . | TRBD2 | CASRGLAGGPYWADTQYF | TGTGCCAGCAGAGGACTAGCGGGAGGGCCGTATTGGGCAGATACGCAGTATTTT
TRBJ2-1 | TRBV7-6 | . | TRBD2 | CASSLSGLAGGLAEQFF | TGTGCCAGCAGCTTATCCGGACTAGCGGGAGGCCTGGCGGAGCAGTTCTTC
TRBJ1-2 | TRBV20-1 | few | . | CSAEGPRGGGYTF | TGCAGTGCAGAAGGACCCCGAGGGGGAGGCTACACCTTC
TRBJ2-7 | TRBV7-9 | few | . | CASSLAPYEQYF | TGTGCCAGCAGCTTAGCGCCCTACGAGCAGTACTTC
TRBJ2-7 | TRBV5-6 | . | . | CASSSQGSTYEQYF | TGTGCCAGCAGCTCCCAGGGGTCAACCTACGAGCAGTACTTC
TRBJ2-5 | TRBV7-9 | . | . | CASRREETQYF | TGTGCCAGCAGACGAGAAGAGACCCAGTACTTC
TRBJ1-4 | TRBV28 | few | . | CASRVAAGEKLFF | TGTGCCAGCAGAGTCGCGGCGGGGGAAAAACTGTTTTTT
TRBJ2-3 | TRBV28 | . | . | CASSDDKDTQYF | TGTGCCAGCAGTGACGATAAAGATACGCAGTATTTT
TRBJ1-4 | TRBV7-6 | few | . | CASSEFQGGSNEKLFF | TGTGCCAGCAGCGAATTCCAGGGCGGGAGTAATGAAAAACTGTTTTTT
TRBJ2-1 | TRBV15 | few | . | CATSRAAYNEQFF | TGTGCCACCAGCAGAGCGGCCTACAATGAGCAGTTCTTC
TRBJ2-7 | TRBV27 | few | . | CASMDYYEQYF | TGTGCCAGCATGGACTACTACGAGCAGTACTTC
TRBJ2-1 | TRBV20-1 | few | TRBD2 | CSAHLGGGWDEQFF | TGCAGTGCTCATCTCGGCGGGGGTTGGGATGAGCAGTTCTTC
TRBJ2-7 | TRBV4-1 | . | . | CASSQRLYEQYF | TGCGCCAGCAGCCAACGTCTCTACGAGCAGTACTTC
TRBJ1-1 | TRBV28 | . | . | CASSLGGRAEAFF | TGTGCCAGCAGTTTGGGGGGCCGGGCTGAAGCTTTCTTT
TRBJ2-1 | TRBV3-1 | . | TRBD2 | CASSQDWQSGLAGVYNEQFF | TGTGCCAGCAGCCAAGATTGGCAGAGCGGACTAGCGGGGGTATACAATGAGCAGTTCTTC
TRBJ2-1 | TRBV7-8 | few | . | CASSPLTGSPKESSYNEQFF | TGTGCCAGCAGCCCCCTAACCGGGTCCCCTAAAGAGAGCTCCTACAATGAGCAGTTCTTC
TRBJ2-7 | TRBV28 | . | TRBD2 | CASRPGTSQTYEQYF | TGTGCCAGCAGACCCGGGACTAGCCAGACCTACGAGCAGTACTTC
TRBJ2-1 | TRBV6-5 | few | . | CASSYRQSRGEQFF | TGTGCCAGCAGTTACAGGCAATCGAGGGGTGAGCAGTTCTTC
TRBJ2-3 | TRBV4-1 | many | TRBD2 | CASSRPTSDEQTSTDTQYF | TGCGCCAGCAGCCGGCCCACTAGCGACGAACAAACTAGCACAGATACGCAGTATTTT
TRBJ2-1 | TRBV4-1 | . | TRBD2 | CASSQEILAGVGGLF | TGCGCCAGCAGCCAAGAGATCCTAGCGGGGGTGGGCGGGCTCTTC
TRBJ2-1 | TRBV3-1 | few | . | CASSPDSGPEQFF | TGTGCCAGCAGCCCTGACTCTGGACCAGAGCAGTTCTTC
TRBJ2-1 | TRBV27 | few | . | CASSLSGLEWLNEQFF | TGTGCCAGCAGTTTATCGGGGCTAGAGTGGTTAAATGAGCAGTTCTTC
TRBJ2-1 | TRBV4-2 | . | . | CASSQDWRSPYNEQFF | TGTGCCAGCAGCCAAGACTGGAGGTCCCCCTACAATGAGCAGTTCTTC
TRBJ2-6 | TRBV27 | many | . | CASSRILVGANVLTF | TGTGCCAGCAGCCGAATTTTAGTTGGGGCCAACGTCCTGACTTTC
TRBJ1-5 | TRBV6-2/TRBV6-3 | few | . | CASSLQNSNQPQHF | TGTGCCAGCAGTCTACAGAATAGCAATCAGCCCCAGCATTTT
TRBJ1-6 | TRBV20-1 | few | . | CSAARSPATNSPLHF | TGCAGTGCCGCCCGCAGTCCAGCGACGAATTCACCCCTCCACTTT
TRBJ2-7 | TRBV7-2 | few | . | CASSFRRAWEQYF | TGTGCCAGCAGCTTCAGGAGGGCCTGGGAGCAGTACTTC
TRBJ1-4 | TRBV27 | . | . | CASSFGQQNEKLFF | TGTGCCAGCAGTTTTGGTCAACAGAATGAAAAACTGTTTTTT
TRBJ2-1 | TRBV7-8 | few | . | CASRRTGYNEQFF | TGTGCCAGCAGACGGACTGGTTACAATGAGCAGTTCTTC
TRBJ2-7 | TRBV5-1 | . | . | CASSLDPGGYEQYF | TGCGCCAGCAGCTTGGACCCCGGCGGCTACGAGCAGTACTTC
TRBJ2-1 | TRBV6-5 | few | . | CASSYSSLNEQFF | TGTGCCAGCAGTTACTCTTCCCTCAATGAGCAGTTCTTC
TRBJ2-2 | TRBV4-3 | few | . | CASSDLNTGELFF | TGCGCCAGCAGCGACTTGAACACCGGGGAGCTGTTTTTT
TRBJ2-1 | TRBV28 | . | TRBD2 | CASSPLGLEQFF | TGTGCCAGCAGTCCCCTGGGACTAGAGCAGTTCTTC
TRBJ1-6 | TRBV6-1 | once | TRBD1 | CASSPRAGGGSPLHF | TGTGCCAGCAGTCCCAGGGCAGGGGGAGGTTCACCCCTCCACTTT
TRBJ2-5 | TRBV29-1 | few | TRBD2 | CSVEAGDYANGETQYF | TGCAGCGTTGAAGCTGGGGACTACGCGAATGGAGAGACCCAGTACTTC
TRBJ1-5 | TRBV12-3/TRBV12-4 | many | . | CASSVSGGQPQHF | TGTGCCAGCAGTGTGTCGGGGGGCCAGCCCCAGCATTTT
TRBJ2-7 | TRBV9 | . | . | CASSRGSSAYEQYF | TGTGCCAGCAGCAGAGGGTCCAGCGCCTACGAGCAGTACTTC
TRBJ2-3 | TRBV11-1 | few | . | CASSPRQGSTDTQYF | TGTGCCAGCAGTCCGAGGCAGGGATCCACAGATACGCAGTATTTT
TRBJ2-1 | TRBV5-1 | many | . | CASGQGPDNEQFF | TGCGCCAGCGGCCAGGGCCCCGACAATGAGCAGTTCTTC
TRBJ2-3 | TRBV27 | few | TRBD1 | CASRRWTGSTDTQYF | TGTGCCTCACGACGGTGGACAGGTAGCACAGATACGCAGTATTTT
TRBJ2-5 | TRBV6-1 | few | TRBD2 | CASSGTSSHAKRYQETQYF | TGTGCCAGCAGTGGGACTAGCTCCCATGCAAAGAGGTACCAAGAGACCCAGTACTTC
TRBJ1-5 | TRBV4-3 | few | . | CASSQDRGRNQPQHF | TGCGCCAGCAGCCAAGATCGGGGGCGCAATCAGCCCCAGCATTTT
TRBJ2-1 | TRBV12-5 | few | . | CASGLSNEQFF | TGTGCTAGTGGTTTGAGCAATGAGCAGTTCTTC
TRBJ1-5 | TRBV5-4 | . | . | CASSLWGSQPQHF | TGTGCCAGCAGCTTGTGGGGCTCTCAGCCCCAGCATTTT
TRBJ2-3 | TRBV12-3/TRBV12-4 | few | TRBD1 | CASRFRDRGTNTQYF | TGTGCCAGCCGATTCCGGGACAGGGGGACGAATACGCAGTATTTT
TRBJ1-2 | TRBV10-2 | . | . | CASSLGPNLYGYTF | TGCGCCAGCAGCCTGGGACCGAACCTTTATGGCTACACCTTC
TRBJ1-2 | TRBV4-2 | . | . | CASSQDRGRYYGYTF | TGTGCCAGCAGCCAAGACAGAGGAAGATACTATGGCTACACCTTC
TRBJ2-1 | TRBV14 | few | . | CASSAIRGNEQFF | TGTGCCAGCAGCGCGATAAGGGGGAATGAGCAGTTCTTC
TRBJ1-6 | TRBV12-3/TRBV12-4 | few | . | CASSPFLTDSNSPLHF | TGTGCCAGCAGTCCCTTCCTGACAGATTCTAATTCACCCCTCCACTTT
TRBJ2-1 | TRBV7-9 | . | TRBD1 | CASSLAGTGFNEQFF | TGTGCCAGCAGCCTGGCAGGGACAGGGTTCAATGAGCAGTTCTTC
TRBJ2-7 | TRBV27 | few | TRBD1 | CASSSGQASSYEQYF | TGTGCCAGCAGTTCGGGACAGGCAAGCTCCTACGAGCAGTACTTC
TRBJ2-5 | TRBV12-3/TRBV12-4 | . | TRBD1 | CASSSRQGFKTQYF | TGTGCCAGCAGTTCCAGACAGGGTTTTAAGACCCAGTACTTC
TRBJ1-4 | TRBV29-1 | many | . | CSVIGGTNEKLFF | TGCAGCGTTATTGGGGGCACTAATGAAAAACTGTTTTTT